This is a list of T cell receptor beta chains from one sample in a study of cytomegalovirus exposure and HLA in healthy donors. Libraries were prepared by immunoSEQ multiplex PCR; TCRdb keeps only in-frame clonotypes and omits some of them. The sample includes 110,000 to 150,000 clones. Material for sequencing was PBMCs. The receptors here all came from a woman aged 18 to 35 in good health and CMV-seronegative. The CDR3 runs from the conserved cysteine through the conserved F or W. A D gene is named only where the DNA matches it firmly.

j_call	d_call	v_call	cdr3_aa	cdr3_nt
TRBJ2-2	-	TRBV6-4	CASSESSDVLGELFF	TGTGCCAGCAGTGAGTCCAGCGATGTGCTCGGGGAGCTGTTTTTT
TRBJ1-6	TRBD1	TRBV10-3	CAINGGDRVGSPLHF	TGTGCCATCAATGGAGGGGACAGGGTAGGCTCACCCCTCCACTTT
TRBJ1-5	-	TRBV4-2	CASSRIGDSSNQPQHF	TGTGCCAGCAGCCGGATAGGTGACAGTAGCAATCAGCCCCAGCATTTT
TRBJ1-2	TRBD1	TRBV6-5	CASSLGQAGFSGYTF	TGTGCCAGCAGTTTGGGACAGGCCGGATTCAGTGGGTACACCTTC
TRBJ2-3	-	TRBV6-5	CASSYTGWGTDTQYF	TGTGCCAGTTCTTACACAGGGTGGGGCACAGATACGCAGTATTTT
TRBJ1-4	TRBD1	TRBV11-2	CASSSVRSGQINEKLFF	TGTGCCAGCAGCTCAGTACGCTCGGGACAGATTAATGAAAAACTGTTTTTT
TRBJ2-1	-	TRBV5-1	CASSFLSDNEQFF	TGCGCCAGCAGCTTTCTAAGTGACAATGAGCAGTTCTTC
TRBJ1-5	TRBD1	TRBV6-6	CASQSSRGPNQPQHF	TGTGCCAGCCAGTCTTCCAGGGGGCCAAATCAGCCCCAGCATTTT
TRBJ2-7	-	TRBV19	CASSKGLPSLYEQYF	TGTGCCAGTAGTAAGGGACTCCCGTCCCTCTACGAGCAGTACTTC
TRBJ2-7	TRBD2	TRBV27	CASSAGLAGANEQYF	TGTGCCAGCAGTGCCGGACTAGCGGGAGCCAACGAGCAGTACTTC
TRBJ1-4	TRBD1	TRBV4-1	CASSQEDHRGEKLFF	TGCGCCAGCAGCCAAGAGGATCACAGGGGTGAAAAACTGTTTTTT